Each of the 7 T cell receptor beta chains below was sequenced from the same sample in a study of monozygotic twins with inflammatory bowel disease. TCRdb re-analyzed the 5' RACE reads; it lists each CDR3 protein once, without DNA. The sample has roughly 140,000 distinct CDR3 sequences. The specimen was blood. These receptor sequences come from a human donor with ulcerative colitis or Crohn's disease, or a healthy co-twin of an affected twin (not recorded which).

This chain links TRBV7-2 with TRBJ2-3; TCRdb proposes TRBD1, but this gene call is untestable without DNA. Germline assignment: CDR1 SGHTA and CDR2 FQGNSA. The CDR3 runs 15 residues. CDR3 in amino acids: CASSLVGGSTDTQYF.

The rearrangement links TRBV7-3 to TRBJ2-5; TCRdb proposes TRBD1, but this gene call is untestable without DNA. CDR1 is SGHTA, CDR2 FQGTGA, per germline. The CDR3 sequence is 14 residues long. The CDR3 sequence is CASSLNPGEETQYF.

This chain joins TRBV2 and TRBJ2-7. This CDR3 is built from 15 residues. Germline-derived CDR1 and CDR2 are SNHLY and FYNNEI. The CDR3 loop reads CASSEGVTVSYEQYF.

This chain links TRBV7-9 with TRBJ2-4; TCRdb designates TRBD1, a call that cannot be tested without DNA. Germline V gene data show CDR1 as SEHNR and CDR2 as FQNEAQ (reference sequence). The CDR3 consists of 15 residues. The CDR3 protein is CASTKQGDPKNIQYF. Full variable domain (outside the CDR3, taken from reference TRBV7-9 and TRBJ2-4): DTGVSQNPRHKITKRGQNVTFRCDPISEHNRLYWYRQTLGQGPEFLTYFQNEAQLEKSRLLSDRFSAERPKGSFSTLEIQRTEQGDSAMYLCASTKQGDPKNIQYFGAGTRLSVL.

The chain has TRBV20-1 and TRBJ2-7. This CDR3 is built from 16 residues. CDR1 DFQATT and CDR2 SNEGSKA come from the germline V gene (reference sequence). This chain's CDR3 is CSARVLLRDTTYEQYF.

This CDR3 is CASSARSGTSGEQYF. The rearrangement joins TRBV2 to TRBJ2-7; TCRdb's D call of TRBD2 is untestable without DNA. The germline CDR1 and CDR2 sequences are SNHLY and FYNNEI. The CDR3 contains 15 residues.

The chain uses TRBV4-2 and TRBJ2-7; TCRdb returns TRBD1, unconfirmable since there is no DNA. This CDR3 has 16 residues. CDR1 and CDR2 (germline): LGHNA, YNFKEQ. The CDR3 loop reads CASSQEGQGVGSEQYF.